The 25 T cell receptor beta chains below were found in one sample sequenced in a study of identifying expanded T cells in peripheral blood (dated by TCRdb to between 2019 and 2020). The library was built by means of the immunoSEQ multiplex PCR assay. TCRdb re-hosts the immuneACCESS table, in-frame sequences only. Its copies lack some clones; in the studies checked, an unresolved V gene accounts for under half of them, and the cause for the rest is not known. The sample data list around 78,000 clones, and about 83% of these were observed just once. The biggest ten clones account for around a sixth of the sample. The material sequenced was blood. Source of these receptors: a person aged 18 to 70 in good health.

The V call is TRBV7-2, the J call TRBJ2-5; a possible D gene is TRBD2 (5 bases). The V gene lost 5 bases and the J gene lost 5 bases, with 15 bases spanning the gap. The CDR3 runs 14 residues. The germline V gene has CDR1 SGHTA and CDR2 FQGNSA. The CDR3 bases are TGTGCCAGCAGCCCCGGCCATGGGGAGGAGACCCAGTACTTC. Protein product: CASSPGHGEETQYF.

This chain uses TRBV4-1 with TRBJ1-2; D is unresolved. V was cut by 3 bases and J by 4 bases, with 12 bases left in between. The germline CDR1 and CDR2 sequences are MGHRA and YSYEKL. This CDR3 comprises 14 residues. CDR3: CASSHPDGTYGYTF. Here the CDR3 DNA reads TGCGCCAGCAGCCACCCGGACGGAACCTATGGCTACACCTTC.

This chain connects TRBV12-2 to TRBJ1-5. TRBV12-2 is marked as a pseudogene. The CDR3 is 17 amino acids. In nucleotides, the CDR3 is TGTGCAAGTCGCTCCCTCTTAACTAGGAGAGGGGATCAGCCCCAGCATTTT. Amino acid sequence: CASRSLLTRRGDQPQHF.

This chain connects TRBV15 to TRBJ1-1; 11 nucleotides align to TRBD1. Germline V CDR1 and CDR2: LNHNV, YYDKDF (reference sequence). V lost 1 base to trimming and J lost 2 bases; unmatched junction nucleotides: 3. CDR3 size: 16 residues. CDR3 protein: CATSRGTGGLNTEAFF. The CDR3 DNA follows: TGTGCCACCAGCAGAGGGACAGGGGGCCTCAACACTGAAGCTTTCTTT.

The gene calls are TRBV15 and TRBJ2-3, with 8 positions matching TRBD2. Germline V lookup: CDR1 LNHNV, CDR2 YYDKDF (reference sequence). This CDR3 contains 14 residues. V dropped 5 bases and J dropped 6; count of bases not matched to a gene: 7. The CDR3 DNA reads as TGTGCCACCAGCCTATCCCCTAGCGGGGATACGCAGTATTTT. It specifies CATSLSPSGDTQYF. Using reference TRBV15 and TRBJ2-3 for the parts outside the CDR3, the full variable domain is DAMVIQNPRYQVTQFGKPVTLSCSQTLNHNVMYWYQQKSSQAPKLLFHYYDKDFNNEADTPDNFQSRRPNTSFCFLDIRSPGLGDTAMYLCATSLSPSGDTQYFGPGTRLTVL.

This clone was detected only a few times. This rearrangement joins TRBV29-1 to TRBJ2-1, with D tentatively TRBD1 or TRBD2 (7 bases each). This CDR3 contains 13 residues. Germline CDR1 SQVTM, CDR2 ANQGSEA. V was clipped by 0 bases and J by 10 bases, with 13 bases between them. The CDR3 coding sequence is TGCAGCGTTGAAGAGCCCAGGGGGGGAGAGCAGTTCTTC. This gives the protein CSVEEPRGGEQFF.

J is TRBJ1-2 and V is TRBV7-9; D remains ambiguous. This CDR3 is 14 amino acids long. V was shortened by 1 base and J by 0 bases, with 6 bases between the two germline ends. Germline assignment: CDR1 SEHNR and CDR2 FQNEAQ (reference sequence). The CDR3 reads CASSLVGSNYGYTF. CDR3 nucleotide sequence: TGTGCCAGCAGCTTAGTAGGGTCTAACTATGGCTACACCTTC. Combining the CDR3 with reference TRBV7-9 and TRBJ1-2 gives the whole variable domain DTGVSQNPRHKITKRGQNVTFRCDPISEHNRLYWYRQTLGQGPEFLTYFQNEAQLEKSRLLSDRFSAERPKGSFSTLEIQRTEQGDSAMYLCASSLVGSNYGYTFGSGTRLTVV.

The genes are TRBV6-5 and TRBJ2-7, with TRBD2 matching over 10 bases. Germline-derived CDR1 and CDR2 are MNHEY and SVGAGI. V shed 7 bases and J 5 bases; nucleotides not matched to a gene: 5. The CDR3 has 13 amino acids. CDR3 sequence reads: CASTSGSHHEQYF. CDR3 bases: TGTGCCAGCACTAGCGGGAGTCACCACGAGCAGTACTTC.

J is TRBJ2-3 and V is TRBV6-6, with D possibly being TRBD1 (6 bases). Germline V lookup: CDR1 MNHNY, CDR2 SVGAGI (reference sequence). The CDR3 is made up of 13 amino acids. V was cut by 5 bases and J by 4 bases, with 10 bases left in between. In DNA, the CDR3 is TGTGCCAGCAGTCCCAGGGGTTCAGATACGCAGTATTTT. Translating gives CASSPRGSDTQYF.

The chain recombines TRBV5-6 with TRBJ2-4; D is uncertain. CDR1 is SGHDT and CDR2 is YYEEEE in the germline V gene. Deletions cut 4 bases from V and 0 bases from J, with 11 bases between. The CDR3 is 15 amino acids. DNA of the CDR3: TGTGCCAGCAGCCCTGGCCGGGTAGCCAAAAACATTCAGTACTTC. Translated: CASSPGRVAKNIQYF.

J is TRBJ1-1 and V is TRBV13; D is unclear. The CDR3 extends over 14 amino acids. CDR1 PRHDT and CDR2 FYEKMQ come from the germline V gene (reference sequence). Trimming left V 2 bases short and J 10 bases short, with 17 bases between. CDR3 bases: TGTGCCAGCAGCTTAAGCAGCCTCCCCGGTAGAGCTTTCTTT. The encoded protein is CASSLSSLPGRAFF.

J is TRBJ1-4 and V is TRBV18; 7 bases line up with TRBD1. Germline loops: CDR1 KGHSH, CDR2 LQKENI. The CDR3 length is 15 residues. V lost 3 bases to trimming and J lost 7 bases; unmatched junction nucleotides: 8. Here the CDR3 DNA reads TGTGCCAGCTCACCCCGACAGGGTTCCTCTGAAAAACTGTTTTTT. Amino acids: CASSPRQGSSEKLFF.

The chain recombines TRBV5-3 with TRBJ1-5; TRBD1 matches 7 bases. TRBV5-3 is an open reading frame, and its role is uncertain. The CDR3 runs to 20 residues. Trimming removed 1 base from V and 1 base from J; junction bases left unmatched: 17. DNA for the CDR3: TGTGCCAGAAGCTTGTGGTCCGGACAGGATGAGCACAGCAGCAATCAGCCCCAGCATTTT. Its protein is CARSLWSGQDEHSSNQPQHF.

The V and J genes are TRBV5-1 and TRBJ1-5; 8 nucleotides align to TRBD1. CDR3 length: 13 residues. V lost 2 bases, J lost 8 bases, and 3 bases stayed unmatched. Germline CDR1 SGHRS, CDR2 YFSETQ. CDR3 sequence reads: CASSFTGGEPQHF. The CDR3 DNA sequence: TGCGCCAGCAGCTTTACAGGGGGAGAGCCCCAGCATTTT.

The chain recombines TRBV4-2 with TRBJ2-6; 9 bases line up with TRBD1. Germline V gives CDR1 LGHNA, CDR2 YNFKEQ. With 0 bases clipped from V and 0 bases from J, the junction kept 9 bases outside the gene matches. This CDR3 is built from 20 residues. The CDR3, as DNA: TGTGCCAGCAGCCAAGACCCTCCCGGGACAGGGAGCTCTGGGGCCAACGTCCTGACTTTC. It encodes CASSQDPPGTGSSGANVLTF.

This chain links TRBV27 with TRBJ2-7, with 8 bases lining up with TRBD1. Trimming at V came to 8 bases and at J to 2 bases, leaving 2 bases not matched to a gene. CDR3 length equals 12 residues. Germline CDR1 MNHEY, CDR2 SMNVEV (reference sequence). The CDR3 sequence is CASQGQAYEQYF. CDR3 sequence (DNA): TGTGCCAGCCAGGGACAGGCCTACGAGCAGTACTTC.

The chain employs TRBV9 and TRBJ2-3; D unclear. V lost 0 bases and J 0 bases, leaving 11 bases between the germline ends. Germline-derived CDR1 and CDR2 are SGDLS and YYNGEE. The CDR3 covers 16 residues. In DNA form, the CDR3 reads TGTGCCAGCAGCGTAGCTACCGGAACTAGCACAGATACGCAGTATTTT. Protein sequence: CASSVATGTSTDTQYF. The whole variable domain, remainder taken from reference TRBV9 and TRBJ2-3, is DSGVTQTPKHLITATGQRVTLRCSPRSGDLSVYWYQQSLDQGLQFLIQYYNGEERAKGNILERFSAQQFPDLHSELNLSSLELGDSALYFCASSVATGTSTDTQYFGPGTRLTVL.

The chain recombines TRBV7-3 with TRBJ1-1; no reliable D call. The CDR3 has 13 amino acids. Germline CDR1 SGHTA, CDR2 FQGTGA. V was trimmed by 2 bases and J by 4 bases, leaving 8 bases between them. In nucleotides, the CDR3 is TGTGCCAGCAGCTTATCAGATGTCACTGAAGCTTTCTTT. It translates to CASSLSDVTEAFF.

V gene TRBV4-3 combines with J gene TRBJ2-2; 9 nucleotides match TRBD2. The CDR3 is made up of 19 amino acids. Germline V CDR1 and CDR2: LGHNA, YSLEER. V trimming: 0 bases; J trimming: 1 base; junction bases outside the gene matches: 9. CDR3 DNA sequence: TGCGCCAGCAGCCAAGAATGGGCGGGAGGGCCGTGGAACACCGGGGAGCTGTTTTTT. It codes for CASSQEWAGGPWNTGELFF.

This clone was seen only once. The J gene is TRBJ1-2, the V gene TRBV28; D might be TRBD1 (6 bases). V was pared by 3 bases and J by 4 bases, with 12 bases between. The CDR3 contains 14 residues. The germline CDR1 and CDR2 sequences are MDHEN and SYDVKM. This CDR3 reads CASSFQGISYGYTF. As DNA, the CDR3 is TGTGCCAGCAGTTTTCAGGGGATTAGCTATGGCTACACCTTC.

The J gene is TRBJ2-7, the V gene TRBV10-3; the D is unclear. The CDR3 sequence is 13 residues long. V was trimmed by 4 bases and J by 2 bases, leaving 9 bases between them. Germline V lookup: CDR1 ENHRY, CDR2 SYGVKD. DNA for the CDR3: TGTGCCATCAGTGTCAGCGACACCTACGAGCAGTACTTC. Translation: CAISVSDTYEQYF.

The V call is TRBV7-2, the J call TRBJ2-7; TRBD2 aligns across 7 bases. CDR3 size: 14 residues. V trimming: 5 bases; J trimming: 2 bases; junction bases outside the gene matches: 6. Germline-derived CDR1 and CDR2 are SGHTA and FQGNSA. Here the CDR3 DNA reads TGTGCCAGCAGCCCGGCTAGCGGACCCTACGAGCAGTACTTC. Encoded protein: CASSPASGPYEQYF.

Many counts were recorded for this clone. In DNA, the CDR3 is TGTGCCAGCAGTTTCCCTGACAGGAACACTGAAGCTTTCTTT. The encoded protein is CASSFPDRNTEAFF. The rearrangement joins TRBV28 to TRBJ1-1, with D maybe TRBD1 (5 bases). V lost 3 bases and J lost 1, with 9 bases in between. Germline assignment: CDR1 MDHEN and CDR2 SYDVKM. CDR3 length: 14 residues.

V gene TRBV7-9 combines with J gene TRBJ1-1; no firm D call. This CDR3 has 12 residues. Germline V gene sequence: CDR1 SEHNR, CDR2 FQNEAQ (reference sequence). Trimming took off 6 bases at V and 6 bases at J, with 11 bases between the two ends. CDR3: CASREMASEAFF. The DNA of the CDR3 is TGTGCCAGCAGGGAAATGGCATCTGAAGCTTTCTTT.

The V call is TRBV10-3, the J call TRBJ2-5; D call uncertain. The germline gives CDR1 ENHRY, CDR2 SYGVKD. CDR3 size: 14 residues. V shed 0 bases and J shed 2 bases, with 7 bases lying between them. The CDR3 loop reads CAISESQFQETQYF. The CDR3 coding sequence is TGTGCCATCAGTGAGTCTCAGTTTCAAGAGACCCAGTACTTC.